Listed below are T cell receptor beta chains from one sample, sequenced in a study of response to subunit inactivated influenza vaccine. TCRdb re-derived calls from the RT-PCR reads in MiXCR, one entry per CDR3 protein. The sample lists some 500,000 distinct CDR3 sequences; approximately 12% were seen once. Specimen: PBMCs from blood, collected roughly 45 days after vaccination. The receptor source for this set is a man aged 45 to 65 who received an inactivated influenza vaccine. The CDR3 runs from the conserved cysteine through the conserved F or W. Clone size is not always given. Where it is, it says once, few, many or a class for expanded clones.

clone_size	j_call	v_call	cdr3_aa
.	TRBJ2-7	TRBV9	CASSPRTDGYEQYF
few	TRBJ1-4	TRBV20-1	CSASLYLGKLFF
few	TRBJ2-3	TRBV5-5	CASSVGTDRTDTQYF
.	TRBJ2-3	TRBV29-1	CSVARSLSTDTQYF
few	TRBJ1-4	TRBV4-1	CASSQGRDRGEKLFF
.	TRBJ2-2	TRBV6-5	CASSFPGTALNTGELFF
few	TRBJ2-2	TRBV5-1	CASSLVGPGTGELFF
many	TRBJ1-2	TRBV6-5	CASSYSSSPGSGYGYTF
few	TRBJ2-3	TRBV4-2	CASSQALERQYF
.	TRBJ2-6	TRBV28	CASSPHHSGANVLTF
many	TRBJ2-1	TRBV28	CASGFREGLSNEQFF
few	TRBJ2-7	TRBV10-3	CAIRGQGRSYEQYF
few	TRBJ1-1	TRBV7-9	CASSSRKQGADTEAFF
.	TRBJ2-2	TRBV6-1	CASSDLPDRGYTGELFF
.	TRBJ2-3	TRBV3-2	CAICSSRGVAGGADTQYF
.	TRBJ2-3	TRBV20-1	CSARDSLLAGTDTQYF
.	TRBJ2-5	TRBV7-2	CASSSSAQETQYF
many	TRBJ2-3	TRBV12-3/TRBV12-4	CASSLREGTDTQYF
many	TRBJ2-3	TRBV12-3/TRBV12-4	CASRYKTDTQYF
many	TRBJ2-7	TRBV7-2	CASSTRQGLEQYF
many	TRBJ2-1	TRBV20-1	CSASGLSAYNEQFF
.	TRBJ2-5	TRBV30	CARGTSQETQYF
.	TRBJ2-1	TRBV10-3	CAISGDNTNEQFF
few	TRBJ1-4	TRBV29-1	CSVGADGAANEKLFF
.	TRBJ2-5	TRBV7-2	CASSLSTNQETQYF
.	TRBJ2-5	TRBV11-1	CASSQVRDGETQYF
many	TRBJ1-5	TRBV5-1	CASSPDSLNQPQHF
few	TRBJ1-2	TRBV2	CAERTALNVGYTF
few	TRBJ2-1	TRBV24-1	CATSDLGTSTYNEQFF
.	TRBJ2-6	TRBV18	CASSPPRVGANVLTF
many	TRBJ2-5	TRBV6-5	CASSYSISGRETQYF
few	TRBJ2-1	TRBV18	CASSPQLPLTYNEQFF
few	TRBJ2-1	TRBV7-2	CASSADTSGGGF
few	TRBJ2-1	TRBV20-1	CSASNRNNEQFF
.	TRBJ2-7	TRBV12-3/TRBV12-4	CASSSRVHEQYF
few	TRBJ2-3	TRBV20-1	CSARRGSSTDTQYF
few	TRBJ2-1	TRBV18	CASSPLQGVGNEQFF
.	TRBJ2-7	TRBV5-6	CASSPLQGAYEQYF
many	TRBJ2-1	TRBV7-2	CASSPSGSGSYNEQFF
few	TRBJ2-7	TRBV10-3	CAISESGPQYF
many	TRBJ2-1	TRBV12-3/TRBV12-4	CASSTTGGEQFF
.	TRBJ1-6	TRBV6-5	CASSYITGGNSPPHF
few	TRBJ1-1	TRBV4-1	CASSQVAGETEAFF
.	TRBJ1-3	TRBV10-3	CAISEPTGTAGGNTIYF
few	TRBJ2-1	TRBV24-1	CATSDLQGRQFF
many	TRBJ2-5	TRBV29-1	CSVDRGGQETQYF
many	TRBJ2-1	TRBV12-3/TRBV12-4	CASSVTNNEQFF
few	TRBJ2-3	TRBV10-3	CAINPGSKKDTQYF
few	TRBJ2-5	TRBV7-2	CASSLSGNRETQYF
.	TRBJ2-3	TRBV11-2	CASSFKRGGFDTQYF
.	TRBJ2-5	TRBV5-1	CASSRQAQAQETQYF
many	TRBJ2-1	TRBV6-2/TRBV6-3	CASSYGGSGGPYNEQFF
many	TRBJ2-5	TRBV20-1	CSAREPAVRETQYF
few	TRBJ2-3	TRBV7-2	CASSLGPFTDTQYF
.	TRBJ2-3	TRBV5-1	CASSSSTGSADTQYF